The 10 T cell receptor beta chains given below trace back to one sample, sequenced in a study of blood T cell repertoires in COVID-19. Here immunoSEQ multiplex PCR was the method, and the copy in TCRdb shows in-frame clones only, minus some. The data contain some 290,000 clones, 81% of them seen just once; the ten biggest clones take up around 2.9%. Sequencing was done on a sample of peripheral blood. All receptors come from a woman in her fifties or sixties with active or convalescent COVID-19.

The chain carries TRBV12-3 or TRBV12-4 and TRBJ1-1, with D maybe TRBD1 (5 bases). This CDR3 has 11 amino acids. V lost 3 bases, J lost 7 bases, and 6 bases lay in between. Here the CDR3 reads CASSFTGEAFF. CDR3 DNA sequence: TGTGCCAGCAGTTTCACAGGTGAAGCTTTCTTT.

The J gene is TRBJ1-1, the V gene TRBV7-2, with D perhaps matching TRBD1 (6 bases). Germline V gives CDR1 SGHTA, CDR2 FQGNSA. The CDR3 is 16 amino acids. V was cut by 0 bases and J by 4 bases, with 15 bases left in between. CDR3 amino acids: CASSLAQGNRVTEAFF. The CDR3 DNA reads as TGTGCCAGCAGCTTAGCGCAAGGTAACAGGGTCACTGAAGCTTTCTTT.

The J gene is TRBJ2-7, the V gene TRBV6-5; D gene unclear. This CDR3 has 15 amino acids. Trimming took off 0 bases at V and 4 bases at J, with 13 bases between the two ends. Germline V CDR1 and CDR2: MNHEY, SVGAGI. The CDR3 here is CASSYSRSRLYEQYF. The CDR3 region has the DNA TGTGCCAGCAGTTACTCGAGGTCTAGGCTGTACGAGCAGTACTTC.

This chain links TRBV6-5 with TRBJ1-5; TRBD1 agrees at 7 bases. CDR1 MNHEY and CDR2 SVGAGI come from the germline V gene. The CDR3 length is 15 residues. V lost 3 bases and J lost 2; bases outside the gene matches: 4. Here the CDR3 reads CASSYTGQRNQPQHF. The CDR3 region has the DNA TGTGCCAGCAGTTATACGGGACAGCGCAATCAGCCCCAGCATTTT.

V gene TRBV7-3 combines with J gene TRBJ2-3; weak D call: TRBD1 (6 bases). The CDR3 totals 14 residues. V lost 4 bases and J 4 bases, leaving 12 bases between the germline ends. Germline CDR1 and CDR2: SGHTA and FQGTGA. The CDR3 coding sequence is TGTGCCAGCAGCTCAGGGGTCCGACCAGATACGCAGTATTTT. Translated, it gives CASSSGVRPDTQYF.

The table lists this clone with a few counts. The chain joins TRBV5-5 to TRBJ1-3; no firm D call. Looked up from germline, CDR1 is SGHKS and CDR2 is YYEKEE (reference sequence). The CDR3 totals 16 residues. V lost 4 bases to trimming and J lost 3 bases, with 17 bases between them. CDR3 loop: CASSQLGRVGGNTIYF. The CDR3 nucleotides are TGTGCCAGCAGCCAACTTGGGCGGGTTGGTGGAAACACCATATATTTT.

The chain has TRBV14 and TRBJ1-3; D is ambiguous. Germline values: CDR1 SGHDN, CDR2 FVKESK. Trimming stripped 0 bases from V and 0 bases from J, with 6 bases between. The CDR3 has 15 residues. As DNA, the CDR3 is TGTGCCAGCAGCCAAGATCCTATCTCTGGAAACACCATATATTTT. It translates to CASSQDPISGNTIYF.

Only a few counts were recorded for this clone. The genes are TRBV5-6 and TRBJ1-5; 9 bases agree with TRBD1. V trimming: 0 bases; J trimming: 6 bases; junction bases outside the gene matches: 4. Germline assignment: CDR1 SGHDT and CDR2 YYEEEE. This CDR3 has 15 amino acids. Here the CDR3 DNA reads TGTGCCAGCAGCTTGGCAGGGACAGGGTTTCAGCCCCAGCATTTT. It codes for CASSLAGTGFQPQHF. The entire variable domain, with the rest obtained from reference TRBV5-6 and TRBJ1-5, is as follows: DAGVTQSPTHLIKTRGQQVTLRCSPKSGHDTVSWYQQALGQGPQFIFQYYEEEERQRGNFPDRFSGHQFPNYSSELNVNALLLGDSALYLCASSLAGTGFQPQHFGDGTRLSIL.

This clone has just one count. The rearrangement joins TRBV12-3 or TRBV12-4 to TRBJ1-4; TRBD1 matches 8 bases. The CDR3 sequence is 13 residues long. The V segment lost 6 bases and the J segment 8 bases; nucleotides outside the gene matches: 5. The CDR3 DNA sequence: TGTGCCAGCAGGCTGACAGGGGTCGAAAAACTGTTTTTT. This gives the protein CASRLTGVEKLFF.

The chain has TRBV5-8 and TRBJ1-3, with D possibly being TRBD1 (5 bases). Germline CDR1 and CDR2: SGHTS and YDEGEE. V was pared by 0 bases and J by 0 bases, with 7 bases between. CDR3 length equals 15 residues. For the CDR3, the DNA is TGTGCCAGCAGCTTGGCTACAGGCTCTGGAAACACCATATATTTT. This encodes CASSLATGSGNTIYF.